The clone carrying this T cell receptor (beta chain) was seen at least ten times. Its antigen remains unidentified. This CDR3 spans 14 amino acids. Germline-derived CDR1 and CDR2 are ENHRY and SYGVKD. Deletions cut 6 bases from V and 8 bases from J, with 16 bases between. This sample is part of a study of beta chain features in type 1 diabetes. Study details: Sorted cells from all samples, numbering about 99,000,000, were examined.

Findings and limits, study-wide: For Type 1 diabetes patients, all four CD4+ subsets carried TCRB CDR3s that were moderately but significantly shorter. Diminished insertions and augmented deletions at VDJ junctions characterized type 1 diabetes patients.

As every portion of the isolated RNA was reverse transcribed, the sequencing read expressed TCRB transcripts. Some 3.3 million reads per sample on average were obtained from naive, central memory and regulatory T cell samples. TCRdb's copy holds only in-frame clones and misses some; the assay was immunoSEQ multiplex PCR. Of a few hundred thousand clones in the sample, over 9% are singletons; the top ten hold 0.6%. The V call is TRBV10-3, the J call TRBJ1-4; D call uncertain. Specimen: central memory CD4+ T cells from blood. This receptor was obtained from a man aged 25-45 years with type 1 diabetes. Here the CDR3 DNA reads TGTGCCATCAGCTCCGGGGAGGGAGAGGAAAAACTGTTTTTT. Translated, it gives CAISSGEGEEKLFF.